The 32 T cell receptor beta chains below were found in one sample sequenced in a study of CD8+CD57+ T cells in acquired aplastic anemia. The authors sequenced patients whose flow cytometry had shown CD8+CD57+ cell expansion. CDR3 and TCR beta VDJ profiling relied on genomic DNA as the template. TCRdb itself ran the reads through MiXCR, one entry per CDR3 protein. The sample yields a few hundred thousand distinct CDR3 sequences, under 40% seen once. Sample: sorted CD4+, CD8+, or CD8+CD57+ T cells (not recorded which) from PBMCs. Receptors were obtained from a human donor with aplastic anemia.

A remark on this clonotype: A much larger clone lies a single base off, so this may be a read error. CDR3 sequence (DNA): TGCAGTGCTAGTGGGGCGGACAACCTATCGTATGGCTGCACCTTC. Protein product: CSASGADNLSYGCTF. The gene calls are TRBV20-1 and TRBJ1-2; TRBD1 is a possible D gene (5 bases). The germline V gene has CDR1 DFQATT and CDR2 SNEGSKA (reference sequence). The CDR3 is made up of 15 amino acids.

The chain employs TRBV9 and TRBJ2-3; 9 nucleotides line up with TRBD2. The V gene end was trimmed by 2 bases and the J gene end by 1 base; junction bases not matched to a gene: 5. Germline-derived CDR1 and CDR2 are SGDLS and YYNGEE. The CDR3 consists of 16 residues. CDR3 protein: CASSVSSSGGTDTQYF. Here the CDR3 DNA reads TGTGCCAGCAGCGTTTCATCTAGCGGGGGCACAGATACGCAGTATTTT.

This clonotype has a count of ten or more. The chain links TRBV29-1 to TRBJ2-3, with D perhaps TRBD1 or TRBD2 (5 bases each). The CDR3 extends over 13 amino acids. Trimming took 4 bases from V and 6 from J, leaving 14 bases between them. Germline lookup yields CDR1 SQVTM and CDR2 ANQGSEA. The CDR3 loop reads CSVAVGRDDTQYF. CDR3 nucleotides: TGCAGCGTTGCGGTAGGCAGGGACGATACGCAGTATTTT.

This clonotype was counted between two and nine times. This chain uses TRBV2 with TRBJ1-1, with 10 bases aligning to TRBD1. V lost 6 bases, J lost 6 bases, and 13 bases stayed unmatched. This CDR3 has 16 residues. Germline loops: CDR1 SNHLY, CDR2 FYNNEI. The CDR3 loop is CASSLKRQGAGAEAFF. In DNA form, the CDR3 reads TGTGCCAGCAGCCTAAAAAGACAGGGGGCAGGGGCTGAAGCTTTCTTT.

On this clonotype itself: This may stem from a read error, because a much larger clone lies one nucleotide away. This chain joins TRBV9 and TRBJ2-5, with D perhaps TRBD1 (5 bases). Germline V gene data show CDR1 as SGDLS and CDR2 as YYNGEE. The CDR3 is made up of 15 amino acids. Here the CDR3 reads CVSSQVAGPWETQYF. The CDR3 nucleotides are TGTGTCAGCAGCCAAGTCGCAGGGCCCTGGGAGACCCAGTACTTC.

The chain carries TRBV5-1 and TRBJ1-1; D is uncertain. This CDR3 comprises 16 residues. Per the germline V gene, CDR1 is SGHRS and CDR2 is YFSETQ. V lost 0 bases and J lost 7, with 19 bases in between. The DNA for the CDR3 is TGCGCCAGCAGCTTGGTGTGGCAGGCCCCCCACGGTGAAGCTTTCTTT. Translation: CASSLVWQAPHGEAFF.

This chain connects TRBV11-2 to TRBJ2-7; TRBD2 agrees at 14 bases. The CDR3 contains 17 residues. Germline V gene lookup returns CDR1 SGHAT and CDR2 FQNNGV. Trimming cost V 8 bases and J 5 bases; bases outside gene matches: 14. Written as DNA, the CDR3 is TGTGCCAGCGGTCGGACTAGCGGGAGGAGGGGCGGAGACGAGCAGTACTTC. Its translation: CASGRTSGRRGGDEQYF.

V is TRBV19 and J is TRBJ2-2; unclear D gene. CDR3 size: 16 residues. CDR1 and CDR2 from the germline V gene are LNHDA and SQIVND (reference sequence). V lost 2 bases and J 0 bases, leaving 10 bases between the germline ends. The CDR3 DNA follows: TGTGCCAGTAGTATAAGGCAGCGTCCGAACACCGGGGAGCTGTTTTTT. Amino acids: CASSIRQRPNTGELFF.

This clonotype was seen repeatedly, ten times or more. The chain is built from TRBV19 and TRBJ1-3, with D uncertain. The CDR3 contains 14 residues. V was shortened by 7 bases and J by 3 bases, with 13 bases between the two germline ends. CDR1 is LNHDA, CDR2 SQIVND, per germline (reference sequence). CDR3 protein: CASIPAEGGNTIYF. The CDR3 region has the DNA TGTGCCAGTATTCCCGCTGAAGGTGGAAACACCATATATTTT.

Details on this clonotype: This clone may be a read error of a much larger clone one base away. V usage is TRBV19 and J usage is TRBJ2-1; no definite D call. The V gene's germline CDR1 is LNHDA and CDR2 SQIVND (reference sequence). The CDR3 totals 14 residues. The CDR3, as DNA: TGTGCCAGTAGTATAGATGGCAGCAACAATGAGCGGTTCTTC. Its translation is CASSIDGSNNERFF.

This clonotype was seen only once. The chain combines TRBV20-1 with TRBJ2-7; maybe TRBD2 (6 bases). This CDR3 has 15 amino acids. The V and J ends lost 1 base and 2 bases respectively, with 15 bases between them. Germline CDR1 DFQATT, CDR2 SNEGSKA (reference sequence). In DNA form, the CDR3 reads TGCAGTGCTAGAGGCTCGGGCGGGGACCCCTACGAGCAGTACTTC. Residues: CSARGSGGDPYEQYF.

This clonotype was seen just once. The chain has TRBV7-2 and TRBJ2-3; a possible D gene is TRBD2 (6 bases). The CDR3 contains 15 residues. Germline lookup yields CDR1 SGHTA and CDR2 FQGNSA. Trimming left V 4 bases short and J 4 bases short, with 15 bases between. CDR3 sequence reads: CASSSSAREADTQYF. The CDR3 nucleotides are TGTGCCAGCAGCTCTAGCGCAAGGGAAGCAGATACGCAGTATTTT.

This clonotype was seen ten or more times. The chain combines TRBV25-1 with TRBJ1-5; D is unclear. The CDR3 totals 15 residues. V was clipped by 1 base and J by 5 bases, with 12 bases between them. CDR1 is MGHDK, CDR2 SYGVNS, per germline. The CDR3 DNA reads TGTGCCAGCAGTGAATCCGGCGGATTATATCAGCCCCAGCATTTT. As protein: CASSESGGLYQPQHF.

The chain links TRBV2 to TRBJ2-4, with no clear D. CDR1 and CDR2 (germline): SNHLY, FYNNEI. With 1 base removed from V and 0 bases from J, the gap between germline ends came to 10 bases. The CDR3 is made up of 16 amino acids. The CDR3 DNA is TGTGCCAGCAGTGAAGGGTTCAGGTTAGCCAAAAACATTCAGTACTTC. It yields the protein CASSEGFRLAKNIQYF.

The DNA for the CDR3 is TGCAGTGCTAATCATCCAGAAAGTTGGGAAGGCTACACCTTC. It translates to CSANHPESWEGYTF. The genes are TRBV20-1 and TRBJ1-2; no firm D call. The germline V and J ends were trimmed by 4 bases and 8 bases, with 20 bases remaining between them. The CDR3 length is 14 residues. Germline V gene data show CDR1 as DFQATT and CDR2 as SNEGSKA (reference sequence).

This chain uses TRBV9 with TRBJ1-6; TRBD1 matches 8 bases. Trimming removed 2 bases from V and 8 bases from J; junction bases left unmatched: 12. CDR3 length: 17 amino acids. CDR1 is SGDLS, CDR2 YYNGEE, per germline. DNA for the CDR3: TGTGCCAGCAGCGTCGCCGGGACAGGCCCAGGGTATTCACCCCTCCACTTT. The encoded protein is CASSVAGTGPGYSPLHF.

The J gene is TRBJ1-3, the V gene TRBV7-2, with 8 bases identical to TRBD1. V dropped 5 bases and J dropped 0; count of bases not matched to a gene: 3. CDR3 length equals 15 residues. CDR1 SGHTA and CDR2 FQGNSA come from the germline V gene. CDR3 DNA sequence: TGTGCCAGCAGCGAAACAGGGGGCTCTGGAAACACCATATATTTT. Protein sequence: CASSETGGSGNTIYF.

This clonotype showed up just a few times. The rearrangement links TRBV3-1 to TRBJ2-7, with TRBD2 matching 7 bases. Germline V gene lookup returns CDR1 LGHDT and CDR2 YNNKEL (reference sequence). This CDR3 has 15 residues. V lost 5 bases and J lost 3; bases outside the gene matches: 10. CDR3 loop: CASSSTSSGNYEQYF. The DNA of the CDR3 is TGTGCCAGCAGCTCGACGTCGAGCGGGAACTACGAGCAGTACTTC.

In regard to this clonotype: A much larger clone differs from this one at a single base, so this may be a read error. V and J are TRBV7-8 and TRBJ1-3; D remains ambiguous. The CDR3 totals 14 residues. The germline gives CDR1 SGHVS, CDR2 FQNEAQ. The CDR3 DNA is TGTGCCAGCAGGAGTCTGGGAGTAGGAAACACCATACATTTT. It is translated as CASRSLGVGNTIHF.

The CDR3 region is CAWSGGGTSYEQYF. Here the CDR3 DNA reads TGTGCCTGGAGTGGGGGGGGCACCTCCTACGAGCAGTACTTC. V and J are TRBV19 and TRBJ2-7, with D perhaps TRBD2 (7 bases). The CDR3 covers 14 residues. Germline lookup yields CDR1 LNHDA and CDR2 SQIVND (reference sequence). The V and J ends lost 11 bases and 0 bases respectively, with 17 bases between them.

A remark on this clonotype: An end of the junction differs from the germline gene, which may be a read error. The chain has TRBV10-3 and TRBJ2-2; 7 positions agree with TRBD1. CDR1 and CDR2 (germline): ENHRY, SYGVKD. This CDR3 is 14 amino acids long. CDR3: CASSLTGTTGELFF. CDR3 sequence (DNA): TGTGCCAGCAGTTTGACAGGGACCACCGGGGAGCTGTTTTTT.

There are a few counts of this clonotype. The chain has TRBV6-1 and TRBJ2-5; TRBD1 aligns across 9 bases. Germline V gene lookup returns CDR1 MNHNS and CDR2 SASEGT. V lost 8 bases, J lost 4 bases, and 5 bases stayed unmatched. The CDR3 runs to 13 residues. The CDR3 region is CASQTGGVETQYF. The CDR3 coding sequence is TGTGCCAGCCAGACAGGGGGTGTAGAGACCCAGTACTTC.

The genes are TRBV7-3 and TRBJ2-1; tentatively, D is TRBD2 (6 bases). The V gene's germline CDR1 is SGHTA and CDR2 FQGTGA. The CDR3 contains 16 residues. Trimming took 5 bases from V and 12 from J, leaving 26 bases between them. The CDR3, as DNA: TGTGCCAGCAGCCCAATCGGGCGGGACCTCGGGAGAGGGCAGTTCTTC. Translated: CASSPIGRDLGRGQFF.

The V and J genes are TRBV10-3 and TRBJ2-3; either TRBD1 or TRBD2 may fit D (6 bases each). Trimming removed 8 bases at V and 2 bases at J, with 11 bases between. The germline CDR1 and CDR2 sequences are ENHRY and SYGVKD. This CDR3 comprises 13 residues. The CDR3 region is CAIRRGATDTQYF. CDR3 sequence (DNA): TGTGCCATCCGAAGGGGGGCCACAGATACGCAGTATTTT.

This clonotype came up a few times. The chain joins TRBV5-1 to TRBJ2-1; weak D call: TRBD1 (6 bases). Germline lookup yields CDR1 SGHRS and CDR2 YFSETQ. Trimming took off 0 bases at V and 6 bases at J, with 13 bases between the two ends. The CDR3 spans 15 residues. The CDR3 DNA reads TGCGCCAGCAGCTTGGTGGCAGGGGCGCGCAATGAGCAGTTCTTC. Its translation: CASSLVAGARNEQFF.

The chain carries TRBV2 and TRBJ1-1; D possibly corresponds to TRBD1 (5 bases). The V gene's germline CDR1 is SNHLY and CDR2 FYNNEI. The CDR3 totals 12 residues. V was cut by 8 bases and J by 4 bases, with 11 bases left in between. CDR3 residues: CASLGGSTEAFF. In DNA form, the CDR3 reads TGTGCCAGCCTCGGGGGGAGCACTGAAGCTTTCTTT.

The chain is built from TRBV2 and TRBJ2-7; unclear D gene. CDR3 length: 11 amino acids. CDR1 SNHLY and CDR2 FYNNEI come from the germline V gene. Trimming shortened V by 7 bases and J by 7 bases, and 11 bases separated the two germline ends. The CDR3 here is CASTPAGEQYF. The DNA of the CDR3 is TGTGCCAGCACCCCGGCTGGGGAGCAGTACTTC.

This clonotype was counted only a few times. V and J are TRBV30 and TRBJ1-2, with D unresolved. CDR1 is GTSNPN and CDR2 is SVGIG in the germline V gene (reference sequence). The germline V and J ends were trimmed by 0 bases and 4 bases, with 6 bases remaining between them. There are 12 residues in the CDR3. As DNA, the CDR3 is TGTGCCTGGAGTGTAGCACCCTATGGCTACACCTTC. Encoded protein: CAWSVAPYGYTF.

Here the CDR3 DNA reads TGTGCCAGCAGTTTGTCGGGGGGCCTCACTGAAGCTTTCTTT. Translation: CASSLSGGLTEAFF. V is TRBV12-3 or TRBV12-4 and J is TRBJ1-1; D perhaps matches TRBD1 (6 bases). This CDR3 contains 14 residues. Trimming cost V 3 bases and J 4 bases, with 12 bases left between them.

The V call is TRBV7-9, the J call TRBJ2-3; D may be TRBD1 (5 bases). The CDR3 contains 14 residues. V was shortened by 3 bases and J by 5 bases, with 12 bases between the two germline ends. CDR1 and CDR2 (germline): SEHNR, FQNEAQ (reference sequence). The CDR3: CASSFEGVGDTQYF. DNA for the CDR3: TGTGCCAGCAGCTTTGAAGGGGTTGGAGATACGCAGTATTTT.

A few counts support this clonotype. V and J are TRBV27 and TRBJ2-7; D possibly matches TRBD1 or TRBD2 (5 bases each). Germline loops: CDR1 MNHEY, CDR2 SMNVEV (reference sequence). The CDR3 covers 13 residues. Trimming pared 3 bases from V and 5 bases from J, leaving 11 bases between. The chain's CDR3 is CASSLGPGDEQYF. DNA for the CDR3: TGTGCCAGCAGTTTGGGGCCCGGGGACGAGCAGTACTTC.

DNA for the CDR3: TGCAGCGTCCACACTGGGACGCAGTATTTT. Translated, it gives CSVHTGTQYF. This rearrangement joins TRBV29-1 to TRBJ2-3; D unclear. V was shortened by 6 bases and J by 9 bases, with 10 bases between the two germline ends. The CDR3 is 10 amino acids. Germline values: CDR1 SQVTM, CDR2 ANQGSEA.